Each of the 29 T cell receptor beta chains below was sequenced from the same sample in a study of CD8 T cells in Susac syndrome (dated by TCRdb to about 2019). The library came from the immunoSEQ multiplex PCR assay. RNA was extracted using the RNeasy kit, and roughly 0.5 to 1 ug of the RNA was reverse transcribed with random hexamers. TCRdb applied fastp at Q25 and MiXCR to the public reads, then kept only in-frame beta chains. Each record represents a unique CDR3 protein, reported with the most common genes and DNA among its rows. This sample lists 250,000 or so distinct CDR3 sequences; about 94% were detected once. Approximately 0.072% of the sample lies in the top ten. The sequenced material came from CD4+ T cells from PBMCs. These receptors all stem from a human donor with multiple sclerosis.

This clonotype occurred once. This sequence joins TRBV18 and TRBJ2-1; D might be TRBD1 (5 bases). Trimming pared 8 bases from V and 3 bases from J, leaving 11 bases between. This CDR3 is 13 amino acids long. In germline, CDR1 is KGHSH, CDR2 LQKENI. CDR3 sequence reads: CASLTDSYNEQFF. The CDR3 bases are TGTGCCAGCCTTACAGACAGCTACAATGAGCAGTTCTTC.

The rearrangement links TRBV18 to TRBJ2-7; 9 bases align to TRBD2. Trimming cost V 3 bases and J 1 base; bases outside gene matches: 4. CDR1 is KGHSH and CDR2 is LQKENI in the germline V gene. The CDR3 spans 15 residues. As DNA, the CDR3 is TGTGCCAGCTCACCCCGCGCGGGGGGGTCCTACGAGCAGTACGTC. Its protein product is CASSPRAGGSYEQYV.

The chain combines TRBV30 with TRBJ2-2; D uncertain. This CDR3 comprises 13 residues. Trimming cost V 2 bases and J 6 bases, with 10 bases left between them. Germline loops: CDR1 GTSNPN, CDR2 SVGIG (reference sequence). Here the CDR3 DNA reads TGTGCCTGGAGTCCCCACAGCCCCGGGGAGCTGTTTTTT. Protein product: CAWSPHSPGELFF.

V usage is TRBV6-6 and J usage is TRBJ2-1; D not certain. Per the germline V gene, CDR1 is MNHNY and CDR2 is SVGAGI (reference sequence). The CDR3 loop spans 12 amino acids. V lost 6 bases and J 7 bases, leaving 10 bases between the germline ends. CDR3 nucleotide sequence: TGTGCCAGCAGCCCTTTAGCTAATGAGCAGTTCTTC. Amino acids: CASSPLANEQFF.

This rearrangement joins TRBV24-1 to TRBJ2-5; 7 bases line up with TRBD1. The CDR3 extends over 14 amino acids. J gave up 2 bases and V 6 bases, and 5 bases lay outside the gene matches. Germline V gives CDR1 KGHDR, CDR2 SFDVKD. The chain's CDR3 is CATSPGQRQETQYF. CDR3 DNA: TGTGCCACCAGTCCGGGACAGCGTCAAGAGACCCAGTACTTC.

This chain joins TRBV13 and TRBJ2-6; D remains unclear. Germline lookup yields CDR1 PRHDT and CDR2 FYEKMQ (reference sequence). The CDR3 loop spans 15 amino acids. The V end was cut by 2 bases, the J end by 2 bases, with 7 bases between. The CDR3 nucleotides read TGTGCCAGCAGCTTATCTCCGCCTGGGGCCAACGTCCTGACTTTC. It specifies CASSLSPPGANVLTF.

V and J are TRBV5-4 and TRBJ2-5; D possibly matches TRBD1 or TRBD2 (5 bases each). V was shortened by 0 bases and J by 5 bases, with 14 bases between the two germline ends. In germline, CDR1 is SGHNT, CDR2 YYREEE (reference sequence). The CDR3 runs to 15 residues. The CDR3 loop is CASSLVGGGRETQYF. CDR3 sequence (DNA): TGTGCCAGCAGCTTGGTCGGTGGGGGTCGGGAGACCCAGTACTTC.

The V call is TRBV24-1, the J call TRBJ2-7, with 8 bases lining up with TRBD1. The CDR3 extends over 14 amino acids. Germline V gene lookup returns CDR1 KGHDR and CDR2 SFDVKD. Trimming cost V 12 bases and J 4 bases; bases outside gene matches: 13. The DNA of the CDR3 is TGTGCCCTACCTCGGCAGGACAGGGTTTACGAGCAGTACTTC. Translating gives CALPRQDRVYEQYF.

The V and J genes are TRBV20-1 and TRBJ2-5, with TRBD1 matching 9 bases. This CDR3 region has 14 residues. Germline V lookup: CDR1 DFQATT, CDR2 SNEGSKA (reference sequence). Losses at the gene ends were 6 bases for V and 3 bases for J; bases not matched to a gene: 8. The CDR3 DNA reads as TGCAGTGCCCCCGGACAGGGGAGGGAAGAGACCCAGTACTTC. This sequence encodes CSAPGQGREETQYF.

The chain has TRBV6-5 and TRBJ2-4; a possible D gene is TRBD2 (7 bases). Trimming took off 2 bases at V and 9 bases at J, with 23 bases between the two ends. This CDR3 comprises 17 residues. Per the germline V gene, CDR1 is MNHEY and CDR2 is SVGAGI. This CDR3 is CASSYPPGGGEDVIQYF. CDR3 nucleotide sequence: TGTGCCAGCAGTTACCCTCCTGGCGGGGGCGAGGATGTCATTCAGTACTTC.

The rearrangement joins TRBV4-1 to TRBJ2-1; 13 nucleotides line up with TRBD2. Germline assignment: CDR1 MGHRA and CDR2 YSYEKL. The CDR3 length is 14 residues. Unmatched junction bases numbered 2, after V lost 4 bases and J lost 8 bases. The CDR3, as DNA: TGCGCCAGCAGCCGGACTAGCGGGAGCCATGAGCAGTTCTTC. Its translation is CASSRTSGSHEQFF.

The V gene is TRBV28, the J gene TRBJ2-7; 8 bases fit TRBD2. This CDR3 comprises 15 residues. Per the germline V gene, CDR1 is MDHEN and CDR2 is SYDVKM. J lost 1 base, V lost 9 bases, and 11 bases had no gene match. The chain's CDR3 is CASSAGGALSYEQYF. The DNA of the CDR3 is TGTGCCAGTTCAGCCGGGGGGGCCCTTTCCTACGAGCAGTACTTC.

The V call is TRBV11-2, the J call TRBJ1-5; a possible D gene is TRBD1 (5 bases). Germline assignment: CDR1 SGHAT and CDR2 FQNNGV. The V and J ends lost 4 bases and 4 bases respectively, with 20 bases between them. The CDR3 spans 17 residues. CDR3 amino acids: CASSSYSGTQKNQPQHF. The CDR3 DNA sequence: TGTGCCAGCAGCTCTTATTCCGGGACCCAGAAAAATCAGCCCCAGCATTTT.

The chain joins TRBV2 to TRBJ1-5; no reliable D call. Trimming cost V 3 bases and J 5 bases, with 8 bases left between them. There are 13 residues in the CDR3. In germline, CDR1 is SNHLY, CDR2 FYNNEI. CDR3 in DNA: TGTGCCAGCAGTGACAGGCCAGATCAGCCCCAGCATTTT. It specifies CASSDRPDQPQHF. Together with reference TRBV2 and TRBJ1-5, the CDR3 gives the full variable domain: EPEVTQTPSHQVTQMGQEVILRCVPISNHLYFYWYRQILGQKVEFLVSFYNNEISEKSEIFDDQFSVERPDGSNFTLKIRSTKLEDSAMYFCASSDRPDQPQHFGDGTRLSIL.

The J gene is TRBJ1-5, the V gene TRBV20-1; TRBD1 might be the D (5 bases). Germline CDR1 and CDR2: DFQATT and SNEGSKA (reference sequence). Trimming shortened V by 1 base and J by 3 bases, and 7 bases separated the two germline ends. The length of the CDR3 is 13 residues. The CDR3 DNA reads as TGCAGTGCTAGAGCGACAGACAATCAGCCCCAGCATTTT. It specifies CSARATDNQPQHF.

The chain combines TRBV13 with TRBJ2-3; D is perhaps TRBD2 (6 bases). The V gene's germline CDR1 is PRHDT and CDR2 FYEKMQ (reference sequence). Trimming shortened V by 0 bases and J by 1 base, and 14 bases separated the two germline ends. The CDR3 has 17 residues. The CDR3 sequence: CASSLGLRRGGTDTQYF. The CDR3 DNA follows: TGTGCCAGCAGCTTAGGCCTCAGGAGGGGTGGCACAGATACGCAGTATTTT.

The J gene is TRBJ2-5, the V gene TRBV29-1; TRBD2 agrees at 9 bases. The V gene end was trimmed by 1 base and the J gene end by 5 bases; junction bases not matched to a gene: 5. Germline V gene data show CDR1 as SQVTM and CDR2 as ANQGSEA. This CDR3 has 14 amino acids. The CDR3 bases are TGCAGCGTTGAAGGTAGCGGGAGCCCGGAGACCCAGTACTTC. It is translated as CSVEGSGSPETQYF.

This chain joins TRBV5-1 and TRBJ2-3; 12 bases are a match to TRBD2. The CDR3 is made up of 16 amino acids. Germline V gene lookup returns CDR1 SGHRS and CDR2 YFSETQ. Trimming removed 4 bases from V and 6 bases from J; junction bases left unmatched: 9. This CDR3 is CASSDPSGGVLDTQYF. The CDR3, as DNA: TGCGCCAGCAGCGATCCTAGCGGGGGGGTCCTGGATACGCAGTATTTT.

CDR3 region: CASSARQGEYTEAFF. The CDR3 DNA reads TGTGCCAGCAGCGCCCGACAGGGGGAGTACACTGAAGCTTTCTTT. The chain recombines TRBV7-9 with TRBJ1-1; 9 bases are shared with TRBD1. The CDR3 covers 15 residues. In germline, CDR1 is SEHNR, CDR2 FQNEAQ (reference sequence). J lost 3 bases, V lost 5 bases, and 7 bases had no gene match.

J is TRBJ2-3 and V is TRBV7-3; D is undetermined. This CDR3 contains 16 residues. In germline, CDR1 is SGHTA, CDR2 FQGTGA. Trimming stripped 1 base from V and 7 bases from J, with 18 bases between. The CDR3 DNA follows: TGTGCCAGCAGCTTAAACGGCGGAAAAGCACAGAATACGCAGTATTTT. Protein product: CASSLNGGKAQNTQYF.

The CDR3 nucleotides read TGTGCCAGCAGCTTAACGTTTTCTGGGACAGGGGGAAACACCGGGGAGCTGTTTTTT. It encodes CASSLTFSGTGGNTGELFF. The chain has TRBV7-3 and TRBJ2-2; 11 nucleotides match TRBD1. Germline trimming cut 0 bases from V and 2 bases from J; bases unmatched to any gene: 8. Germline V lookup: CDR1 SGHTA, CDR2 FQGTGA. This CDR3 region has 19 residues.

The chain employs TRBV9 and TRBJ1-5, with 7 bases matching TRBD1. The CDR3 is made up of 13 amino acids. V shed 5 bases and J 6 bases; nucleotides not matched to a gene: 5. Germline V gives CDR1 SGDLS, CDR2 YYNGEE. DNA for the CDR3: TGTGCCAGCAGTGGTACAGGGGTTCAGCCCCAGCATTTT. It yields the protein CASSGTGVQPQHF.

V usage is TRBV7-9 and J usage is TRBJ2-3; no definite D call. The germline V gene encodes CDR1 SEHNR and CDR2 FQNEAQ (reference sequence). Trimming left V 3 bases short and J 0 bases short, with 10 bases between. The CDR3 is 15 residues long. The CDR3 loop is CASSFLSESTDTQYF. The CDR3 bases are TGTGCCAGCAGCTTCCTCTCTGAAAGCACAGATACGCAGTATTTT.

The rearrangement uses TRBV7-2 and TRBJ1-2, with 10 nucleotides matching TRBD1. Germline lookup yields CDR1 SGHTA and CDR2 FQGNSA. After removal of 4 bases from V and 7 bases from J, the junction contained 9 bases not matched to a gene. The CDR3 has 15 residues. In nucleotides, the CDR3 is TGTGCCAGCAGCTCACAGACAGGGGGCATGGGTGGCTACACCTTC. Protein sequence: CASSSQTGGMGGYTF.

The chain joins TRBV5-4 to TRBJ2-1, with 11 positions matching TRBD2. The CDR3 totals 15 residues. The V segment lost 7 bases and the J segment 6 bases; nucleotides outside the gene matches: 9. From germline, CDR1 is SGHNT and CDR2 YYREEE (reference sequence). The CDR3 coding sequence is TGTGCCAGCCGACCGACTAGCGGGACCCCCAATGAGCAGTTCTTC. Translation gives CASRPTSGTPNEQFF.

The V and J genes are TRBV28 and TRBJ1-4; D not certain. Trimming left V 1 base short and J 6 bases short, with 9 bases between. CDR1 and CDR2 from the germline V gene are MDHEN and SYDVKM. This CDR3 contains 14 residues. CDR3 bases: TGTGCCAGCAGTTTATTAGGAATCGATGAAAAACTGTTTTTT. Translated, it gives CASSLLGIDEKLFF.

This clonotype has a single count. The rearrangement uses TRBV24-1 and TRBJ1-5; 8 bases agree with TRBD1. Germline values: CDR1 KGHDR, CDR2 SFDVKD. V dropped 3 bases and J dropped 7; count of bases not matched to a gene: 4. This CDR3 spans 14 amino acids. The CDR3 DNA reads TGTGCCACCAGTGATCCAGGGGGCTGGCAGCCCCAGCATTTT. It translates to CATSDPGGWQPQHF.

This clonotype was detected a few times. V and J are TRBV7-2 and TRBJ1-2; the D gene is possibly TRBD1 (5 bases). Trimming shortened V by 2 bases and J by 4 bases, and 8 bases separated the two germline ends. The CDR3 is 13 amino acids. The V gene's germline CDR1 is SGHTA and CDR2 FQGNSA. CDR3 in DNA: TGTGCCAGCAGCTTAACAGGAACCTATGGCTACACCTTC. It specifies CASSLTGTYGYTF.

The rearrangement links TRBV5-6 to TRBJ2-1; 14 positions agree with TRBD2. CDR1 is SGHDT and CDR2 is YYEEEE in the germline V gene. The CDR3 runs 18 residues. V dropped 4 bases and J dropped 5; count of bases not matched to a gene: 11. CDR3 sequence: CASSLPGLAGGTNNEQFF. For the CDR3, the DNA is TGTGCCAGCAGCCTGCCCGGACTAGCGGGGGGCACAAACAATGAGCAGTTCTTC.